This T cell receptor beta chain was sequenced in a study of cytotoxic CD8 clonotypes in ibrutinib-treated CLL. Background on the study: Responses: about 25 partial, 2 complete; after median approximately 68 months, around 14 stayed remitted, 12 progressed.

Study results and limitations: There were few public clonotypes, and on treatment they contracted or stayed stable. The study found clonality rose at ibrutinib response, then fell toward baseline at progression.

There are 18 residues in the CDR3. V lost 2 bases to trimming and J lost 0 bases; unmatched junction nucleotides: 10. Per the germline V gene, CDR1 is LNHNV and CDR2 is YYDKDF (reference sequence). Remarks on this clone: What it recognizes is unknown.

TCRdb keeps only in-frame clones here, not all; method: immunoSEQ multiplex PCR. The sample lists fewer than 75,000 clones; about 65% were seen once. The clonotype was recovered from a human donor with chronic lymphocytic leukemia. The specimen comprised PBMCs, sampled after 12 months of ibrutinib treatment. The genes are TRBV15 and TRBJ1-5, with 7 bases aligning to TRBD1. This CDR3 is CATSRKNRGHRSNQPQHF. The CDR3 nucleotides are TGTGCCACCAGCAGAAAGAACAGGGGTCATCGTAGCAATCAGCCCCAGCATTTT.